The T cell receptor beta chain under discussion was sequenced for a study of cytomegalovirus exposure and HLA in healthy donors. Overall study findings and caveats: The classifier was said to identify cytomegalovirus status with high specificity and sensitivity.

With respect to this clone: The antigen remains unidentified.

The PCR made use of 60 Vbeta and 13 Jbeta primers. Sequencing used immunoSEQ multiplex PCR; TCRdb keeps in-frame clones, though not all of them. The sample holds about 160,000 clones; roughly four fifths are singletons and the top ten take 3.5% to 5.5%. V dropped 5 bases and J dropped 8 bases, with 18 bases sitting between them. The V gene's germline CDR1 is SEHNR and CDR2 FQNEAQ (reference sequence). The CDR3 runs to 15 residues. This rearrangement joins TRBV7-9 to TRBJ1-4; possible D gene TRBD1, 6 bases. Sequencing was done on a sample of PBMCs. The sequence came from a man aged 35 to 55 in good health and CMV-seronegative. The DNA of the CDR3 is TGTGCCAGCAGCAAAAAGGGGGAGGGACGCGAAAAACTGTTTTTT. Translated: CASSKKGEGREKLFF.